This TCR beta chain is drawn from a study of T cell changes during pregnancy in multiple sclerosis. Profiled with immunoSEQ multiplex PCR; TCRdb holds only in-frame clones, not every one. The sample includes tens of thousands of clones, 80% to 95% of them seen just once. Germline trimming cut 4 bases from V and 1 base from J; bases unmatched to any gene: 9. Germline CDR1 is SNHLY and CDR2 is FYNNEI. CDR3 length: 18 residues. This chain connects TRBV2 to TRBJ1-5; 11 bases line up with TRBD1. This sample comprised peripheral blood, obtained in the first trimester of pregnancy. This clonotype was obtained from a female donor with multiple sclerosis, enrolled in a pregnancy study. CDR3 amino acids: CASSGDRGGWLSNQPQHF. CDR3 sequence (DNA): TGTGCCAGCAGTGGGGACAGGGGGGGATGGCTGAGCAATCAGCCCCAGCATTTT.